This T cell receptor (beta chain) came from a study of T cell responses to AZD1222 COVID-19 vaccine. TCRdb keeps only in-frame clones here, not all; method: immunoSEQ multiplex PCR. Among under 150,000 clones listed, more than 85% were seen once. The CDR3 loop spans 14 amino acids. CDR1 is SGHRS and CDR2 is YFSETQ in the germline V gene. V was trimmed by 2 bases and J by 0 bases, leaving 8 bases between them. Notes on this clone: The target antigen is unknown.

Study observations and caveats: Repertoires were sampled only after the peak T cell response. Females outnumbered males among donors, who were mostly white British; clonal diversity was possibly underestimated. Reports say nearly half of spike-specific TCRs go after unmutated variant regions. Baseline serology detected seropositivity in only a handful of AZD1222 recipients.

The TCR comes from an adult in good health. The gene calls are TRBV5-1 and TRBJ1-1; maybe TRBD1 (6 bases). The input for sequencing was peripheral blood, taken on day 0 of AZD1222 vaccination. The CDR3 sequence is CASSFGQMNTEAFF. Here the CDR3 DNA reads TGCGCCAGCAGCTTCGGACAGATGAACACTGAAGCTTTCTTT. The whole variable domain, filled in from reference TRBV5-1 and TRBJ1-1, reads KAGVTQTPRYLIKTRGQQVTLSCSPISGHRSVSWYQQTPGQGLQFLFEYFSETQRNKGNFPGRFSGRQFSNSRSEMNVSTLELGDSALYLCASSFGQMNTEAFFGQGTRLTVV.